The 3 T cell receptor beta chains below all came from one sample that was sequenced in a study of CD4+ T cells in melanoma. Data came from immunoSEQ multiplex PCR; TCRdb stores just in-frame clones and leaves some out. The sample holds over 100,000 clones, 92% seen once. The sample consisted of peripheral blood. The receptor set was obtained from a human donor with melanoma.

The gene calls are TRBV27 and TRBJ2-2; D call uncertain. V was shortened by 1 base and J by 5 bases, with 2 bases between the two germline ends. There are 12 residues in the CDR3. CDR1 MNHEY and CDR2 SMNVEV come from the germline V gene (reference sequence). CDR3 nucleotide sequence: TGTGCCAGCAGTTTATGGACCGGGGAGCTGTTTTTT. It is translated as CASSLWTGELFF.

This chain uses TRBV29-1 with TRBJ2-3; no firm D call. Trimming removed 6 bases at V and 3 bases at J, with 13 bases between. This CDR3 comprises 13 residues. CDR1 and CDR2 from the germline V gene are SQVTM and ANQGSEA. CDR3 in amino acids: CSVEIAGTDTQYF. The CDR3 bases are TGCAGCGTGGAGATTGCCGGGACAGATACGCAGTATTTT.

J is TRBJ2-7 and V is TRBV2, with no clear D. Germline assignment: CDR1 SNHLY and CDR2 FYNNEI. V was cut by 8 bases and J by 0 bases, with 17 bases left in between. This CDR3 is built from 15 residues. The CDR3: CASDLTFPASYEQYF. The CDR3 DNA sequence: TGTGCCAGCGATCTGACTTTCCCCGCCTCCTACGAGCAGTACTTC.